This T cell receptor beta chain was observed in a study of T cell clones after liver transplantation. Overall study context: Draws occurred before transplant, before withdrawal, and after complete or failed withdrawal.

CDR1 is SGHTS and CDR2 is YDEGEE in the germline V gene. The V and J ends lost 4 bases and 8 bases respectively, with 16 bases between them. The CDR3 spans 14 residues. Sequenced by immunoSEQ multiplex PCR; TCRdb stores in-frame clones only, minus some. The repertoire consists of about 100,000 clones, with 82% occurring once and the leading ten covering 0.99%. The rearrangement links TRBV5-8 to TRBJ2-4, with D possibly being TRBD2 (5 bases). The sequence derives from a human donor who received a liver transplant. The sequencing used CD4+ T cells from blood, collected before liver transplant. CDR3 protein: CASSPWTRRDIQYF. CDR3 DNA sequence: TGTGCCAGCAGCCCCTGGACCAGGCGGGACATTCAGTACTTC.